This TCR beta chain was obtained from a study of blood T cell repertoires in COVID-19. Study-wide context: COVID-19 samples collected from the United States, Italy and Spain covered acute and convalescent phases. In each case, the material was cDNA or gDNA derived from T cells, B-cell-depleted T cells, or PBMCs.

This clone was counted once. With 7 bases removed from V and 7 bases from J, the gap between germline ends came to 13 bases. CDR3 length equals 12 residues. From germline, CDR1 is LNHDA and CDR2 SQIVND (reference sequence). Measured with immunoSEQ multiplex PCR; TCRdb has only the in-frame clones, and not every one. The sample includes over 75,000 clones, roughly 84% of them seen just once. This clonotype originated in a woman aged 80 or over with acute or convalescent COVID-19. This chain joins TRBV19 and TRBJ1-1; tentative D call: TRBD1 (5 bases). Sequencing used peripheral blood. In DNA, the CDR3 is TGTGCCAGTACCCTAGGGGTCGGTGAAGCTTTCTTT. As protein: CASTLGVGEAFF.